The clone carrying this T cell receptor (beta chain) was counted a single time. Its antigen is still unknown. CDR1 LGHNA and CDR2 YSLEER come from the germline V gene. The CDR3 runs to 15 residues. V lost 3 bases and J lost 4; bases outside the gene matches: 5. The protocol was immunoSEQ multiplex PCR, while the TCRdb copy is restricted to in-frame clones and leaves out a portion. The table has about 21,000 clones, more than 70% seen once. Time point described: cycle 4 day 1 (C4D1), after less than 7 weeks of nivolumab. There was relapse after autologous stem cell transplantation in every patient, and there was variation in brentuximab vedotin exposure. Best response was recorded as complete response, partial response or progressive disease. This entry comes from a study of PD-1 blockade in classical Hodgkin lymphoma. Study conclusions and caveats: CD4+ TCR diversity rose significantly by C4D1, and CD8+ TCR diversity did not. In newly diagnosed patients, baseline TCR diversity was reportedly below that of healthy donors. Complete responders entered with baseline diversity on par with newly diagnosed patients, the results showed.

The TCR originated in a human donor with classical Hodgkin lymphoma. V gene TRBV4-3 combines with J gene TRBJ1-4, with 7 positions matching TRBD1. The sample consisted of peripheral blood mononuclear cells (PBMCs), taken before the fourth cycle of nivolumab. The CDR3 DNA reads TGCGCCAGCAGCCACCAGACAGGGCTTAATGAAAAACTGTTTTTT. This sequence encodes CASSHQTGLNEKLFF.